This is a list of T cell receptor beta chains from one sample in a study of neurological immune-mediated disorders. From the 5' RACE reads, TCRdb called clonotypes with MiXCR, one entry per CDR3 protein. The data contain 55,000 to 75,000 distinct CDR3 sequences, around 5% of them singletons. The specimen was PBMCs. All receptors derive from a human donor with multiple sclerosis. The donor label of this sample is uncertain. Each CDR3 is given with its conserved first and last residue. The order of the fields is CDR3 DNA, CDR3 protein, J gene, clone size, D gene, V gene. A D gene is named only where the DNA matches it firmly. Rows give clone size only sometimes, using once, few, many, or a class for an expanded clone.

CDR3nt: TGTGCCAGCAGCGTACGGGGTGGTTGGACTGGGGCCAACGTCCTGACTTTC
CDR3aa: CASSVRGGWTGANVLTF
j_gene: TRBJ2-6
abundance: many
d_gene: NA
v_gene: TRBV9

CDR3nt: TGTGCCAGCAGCTTCGATGGATATGGCTACACCTTC
CDR3aa: CASSFDGYGYTF
j_gene: TRBJ1-2
abundance: many
d_gene: NA
v_gene: TRBV13

CDR3nt: TGCAGTGCCCCTACTTCTAGCGGGGGGGGCTGGAATGAGCAGTTCTTC
CDR3aa: CSAPTSSGGGWNEQFF
j_gene: TRBJ2-1
abundance: many
d_gene: TRBD2
v_gene: TRBV20-1

CDR3nt: TGTGCCAGCAGCGCAACGGCCGGGACTAGCGAAGTCACAGATACGCAGTATTTT
CDR3aa: CASSATAGTSEVTDTQYF
j_gene: TRBJ2-3
abundance: many
d_gene: TRBD2
v_gene: TRBV2

CDR3nt: TGTGCCAGCAGCCTCGAGGAAAACTATGGCTACACCTTC
CDR3aa: CASSLEENYGYTF
j_gene: TRBJ1-2
abundance: many
d_gene: NA
v_gene: TRBV7-6

CDR3nt: TGCAGTGCTGGGCACGGGACTGCCTACGAGCAGTACTTC
CDR3aa: CSAGHGTAYEQYF
j_gene: TRBJ2-7
abundance: many
d_gene: NA
v_gene: TRBV20-1

CDR3nt: TGCGCCAGCAGCCCGAAAGGACTGATCAATGAGCAGTTCTTC
CDR3aa: CASSPKGLINEQFF
j_gene: TRBJ2-1
abundance: many
d_gene: NA
v_gene: TRBV5-1

CDR3nt: TGTGCCAGTTCCCGGGACGTGGGGCGTGAGCAGTTCTTC
CDR3aa: CASSRDVGREQFF
j_gene: TRBJ2-1
abundance: many
d_gene: NA
v_gene: TRBV12-3/TRBV12-4

CDR3nt: TGTGCCAGCAGCCGACAGCGGGCTAGCGGGGGATACGAGCAGTACTTC
CDR3aa: CASSRQRASGGYEQYF
j_gene: TRBJ2-7
abundance: many
d_gene: TRBD2
v_gene: TRBV11-2

CDR3nt: TGCAGTGCGTCAGGGCGCTCTGGAAACACCATATATTTT
CDR3aa: CSASGRSGNTIYF
j_gene: TRBJ1-3
abundance: many
d_gene: NA
v_gene: TRBV20-1

CDR3nt: TGCAGTGCAGAAAAAGGGGGGTCTGAAGCTTTCTTT
CDR3aa: CSAEKGGSEAFF
j_gene: TRBJ1-1
abundance: many
d_gene: NA
v_gene: TRBV20-1

CDR3nt: TGTGCCAGCAGCTTAGTCGTCCGGGAGGACACCGGGGAGCTGTTTTTT
CDR3aa: CASSLVVREDTGELFF
j_gene: TRBJ2-2
abundance: many
d_gene: TRBD2
v_gene: TRBV7-2

CDR3nt: TGCGCCAGCAGTCCTGGGGTGGTCTACGAGCAGTACTTC
CDR3aa: CASSPGVVYEQYF
j_gene: TRBJ2-7
abundance: many
d_gene: NA
v_gene: TRBV5-1

CDR3nt: TGTGCCATCAGTGAGGTAGGGGCCGAAGCTTTCTTT
CDR3aa: CAISEVGAEAFF
j_gene: TRBJ1-1
abundance: many
d_gene: NA
v_gene: TRBV10-3

CDR3nt: TGTGCCAGCAGCTCCCTATCAAGGAGGGCTTTCTTT
CDR3aa: CASSSLSRRAFF
j_gene: TRBJ1-1
abundance: many
d_gene: NA
v_gene: TRBV5-6

CDR3nt: TGCGCCAGCAGCTTCCTTACAGGGGGCTCGGGAAACACCATATATTTT
CDR3aa: CASSFLTGGSGNTIYF
j_gene: TRBJ1-3
abundance: many
d_gene: TRBD1
v_gene: TRBV5-1

CDR3nt: TGCGCCAGCAGCAACGGACAGGGGGATCAGCCCCAGCATTTT
CDR3aa: CASSNGQGDQPQHF
j_gene: TRBJ1-5
abundance: many
d_gene: TRBD1
v_gene: TRBV5-1

CDR3nt: TGTGCCAGCAGTTCGCAAAGGGGACGCTCCTACAATGAGCAGTTCTTC
CDR3aa: CASSSQRGRSYNEQFF
j_gene: TRBJ2-1
abundance: many
d_gene: NA
v_gene: TRBV11-2

CDR3nt: TGCGCCAGCGGGCGAAGCACAGATACGCAGTATTTT
CDR3aa: CASGRSTDTQYF
j_gene: TRBJ2-3
abundance: NA
d_gene: NA
v_gene: TRBV10-1

CDR3nt: TGCAGTGCTTCCAGGACAGGGTTGAATCAGCCCCAGCATTTT
CDR3aa: CSASRTGLNQPQHF
j_gene: TRBJ1-5
abundance: many
d_gene: TRBD1
v_gene: TRBV20-1

CDR3nt: TGCAGTGCTAGAGGGGGTGGACTAGCCCTAGGTCCGACCCAGTACTTC
CDR3aa: CSARGGGLALGPTQYF
j_gene: TRBJ2-5
abundance: many
d_gene: TRBD2
v_gene: TRBV20-1

CDR3nt: TGCAGTGCTACACGAGGGTCCCATGAGCAGTTCTTC
CDR3aa: CSATRGSHEQFF
j_gene: TRBJ2-1
abundance: many
d_gene: NA
v_gene: TRBV20-1

CDR3nt: TGTGCCAGCAGCTTAGTGTTCGGGTTTGGTCAGCCCCAGCATTTT
CDR3aa: CASSLVFGFGQPQHF
j_gene: TRBJ1-5
abundance: many
d_gene: NA
v_gene: TRBV7-8

CDR3nt: TGCGCCAGCAGCCAAGATAGGACTCTCTCCTACAATGAGCAGTTCTTC
CDR3aa: CASSQDRTLSYNEQFF
j_gene: TRBJ2-1
abundance: many
d_gene: NA
v_gene: TRBV4-1

CDR3nt: TGCGGGGTCCGTCGTGATGACGAGCAGTACTTC
CDR3aa: CGVRRDDEQYF
j_gene: TRBJ2-7
abundance: many
d_gene: NA
v_gene: TRBV29-1

CDR3nt: TGTGCCAGTAGTATACTGGGGGATCAGCCCCAGCATTTT
CDR3aa: CASSILGDQPQHF
j_gene: TRBJ1-5
abundance: NA
d_gene: NA
v_gene: TRBV19

CDR3nt: TGCAGTGCTAGAGCGGACCACGAACGGGGGCCCTCCTACGAGCAGTACTTC
CDR3aa: CSARADHERGPSYEQYF
j_gene: TRBJ2-7
abundance: many
d_gene: NA
v_gene: TRBV20-1

CDR3nt: TGTGCCAGCAGCTCCCCGTCGGGGGGCGTCTACGAGCAGTACTTC
CDR3aa: CASSSPSGGVYEQYF
j_gene: TRBJ2-7
abundance: many
d_gene: NA
v_gene: TRBV5-5

CDR3nt: TGTGCCAGCAGCCAAGATGAGGGGGGGTCAGCTCTAGAGCAGTACTTC
CDR3aa: CASSQDEGGSALEQYF
j_gene: TRBJ2-7
abundance: many
d_gene: NA
v_gene: TRBV14

CDR3nt: TGTGCCACCAGCAGGGGGGATGGCCCAGATACGCAGTATTTT
CDR3aa: CATSRGDGPDTQYF
j_gene: TRBJ2-3
abundance: many
d_gene: NA
v_gene: TRBV15

CDR3nt: TGTGCCAGTAGTCCCGGGGGGGCTGAAGCTTTCTTT
CDR3aa: CASSPGGAEAFF
j_gene: TRBJ1-1
abundance: many
d_gene: NA
v_gene: TRBV6-6

CDR3nt: TGTGCCAGCAGCGCCAGAGCTAACTATGGCTACACCTTC
CDR3aa: CASSARANYGYTF
j_gene: TRBJ1-2
abundance: many
d_gene: NA
v_gene: TRBV9

CDR3nt: TGTGCCACCAGCACAACCGGGACTAGCTACTACGAGCAGTACTTC
CDR3aa: CATSTTGTSYYEQYF
j_gene: TRBJ2-7
abundance: many
d_gene: TRBD2
v_gene: TRBV15

CDR3nt: TGTGCCAGCAGTTACACTCGAGCGGGGGCTTGGGAGCAGTTCTTC
CDR3aa: CASSYTRAGAWEQFF
j_gene: TRBJ2-1
abundance: many
d_gene: TRBD2
v_gene: TRBV6-5

CDR3nt: TGTGCCAGCAGCTTAAAAGGTAGCGAGGGTTACTACAATGAGCAGTTCTTC
CDR3aa: CASSLKGSEGYYNEQFF
j_gene: TRBJ2-1
abundance: NA
d_gene: NA
v_gene: TRBV7-9

CDR3nt: TGCAGTGCTAGACCCCCAGCGGGGGCCTCCACAGATACGCAGTATTTT
CDR3aa: CSARPPAGASTDTQYF
j_gene: TRBJ2-3
abundance: few
d_gene: TRBD2
v_gene: TRBV20-1

CDR3nt: TGTGCCAGCTCACGTGGAGATACGCAGTATTTT
CDR3aa: CASSRGDTQYF
j_gene: TRBJ2-3
abundance: many
d_gene: NA
v_gene: TRBV18

CDR3nt: TGCAGTGCAGGGGGACAGGGCAAAGGCAATGAGCAGTTCTTC
CDR3aa: CSAGGQGKGNEQFF
j_gene: TRBJ2-1
abundance: many
d_gene: TRBD1
v_gene: TRBV20-1

CDR3nt: TGTGCCATCAGTGAGTCTGGCAGATCCCTCACAGATACGCAGTATTTT
CDR3aa: CAISESGRSLTDTQYF
j_gene: TRBJ2-3
abundance: many
d_gene: NA
v_gene: TRBV10-3

CDR3nt: TGTGCCAGCAGCTTACTCCCCCGCGATACGCAGTATTTT
CDR3aa: CASSLLPRDTQYF
j_gene: TRBJ2-3
abundance: many
d_gene: NA
v_gene: TRBV7-9

CDR3nt: TGTGCCAGCAGCTTAGCGAGTAGGACAGGGGTATCTGATTCACCCCTCCACTTT
CDR3aa: CASSLASRTGVSDSPLHF
j_gene: TRBJ1-6
abundance: many
d_gene: TRBD1
v_gene: TRBV7-8

CDR3nt: TGTGCCATCTCCGACCCCGGGCGGGGGGGCTACAATGAGCAGTTCTTC
CDR3aa: CAISDPGRGGYNEQFF
j_gene: TRBJ2-1
abundance: many
d_gene: TRBD2
v_gene: TRBV10-3

CDR3nt: TGCAGTGCTGGGGTAGGGGGACTCTCCGAGGAAAGTGAGCAGTTCTTC
CDR3aa: CSAGVGGLSEESEQFF
j_gene: TRBJ2-1
abundance: many
d_gene: NA
v_gene: TRBV20-1

CDR3nt: TGTGCCAGCAGCCCTGATTCAGTCACTGAAGCTTTCTTT
CDR3aa: CASSPDSVTEAFF
j_gene: TRBJ1-1
abundance: NA
d_gene: NA
v_gene: TRBV5-6

CDR3nt: TGTGCCAGCAGTTACGTGGGACCTAATGAAAAACTGTTTTTT
CDR3aa: CASSYVGPNEKLFF
j_gene: TRBJ1-4
abundance: many
d_gene: NA
v_gene: TRBV6-5

CDR3nt: TGCAGTGCTAGGCCGAGGGACAGGGGGGACTATGGCTACACCTTC
CDR3aa: CSARPRDRGDYGYTF
j_gene: TRBJ1-2
abundance: many
d_gene: TRBD1
v_gene: TRBV20-1

CDR3nt: TGTGCCAGCAGTGAACTTCCTACCGGGGAGCTGTTTTTT
CDR3aa: CASSELPTGELFF
j_gene: TRBJ2-2
abundance: few
d_gene: NA
v_gene: TRBV2

CDR3nt: TGTGCCAGCAGCCAAGCGGCACGGGGCACTGAAGCTTTCTTT
CDR3aa: CASSQAARGTEAFF
j_gene: TRBJ1-1
abundance: many
d_gene: NA
v_gene: TRBV3-1